This T cell receptor (beta chain) was observed in a study of shared clonotypes between healthy human individuals (TCRdb year 2020). A note on the overall study: A couple of women and a few men aged 18 to 49 years were included in the cohort. For each donor, CD4 naive and CD4 memory were each given three plates, CD8 naive was given two plates, and CD8 memory was given one plate. The study deeply sequenced blood TCR repertoires of about 5 healthy adults to estimate repertoire size and the extent of clonotype sharing between individuals. To increase sequencing depth and limit assay-specific biases, TCR repertoire library preparation and sequencing were carried out by different laboratories using diverse techniques. Leukapheresis yielded between about 0.85 and 9 billion PBMCs per donor. Study-wide conclusions, independent of this receptor: The small number of donors limited the genetic and exposure-history diversity represented. Across a handful of donors, 4.5% to 6.5% of naive CD4, approximately 3.6% of naive CD8, 2% to 2.5% of memory CD4, and about 0.44% of memory CD8 clonotypes were shared. Sampling was restricted to blood, and TCR repertoires in tissues likely differ from the TCR repertoires found in blood. Naive subsets generally had larger estimated clonotype richness than memory subsets. Higher generation probabilities were observed for clonotypes shared by all four sorted-subset donors than for non-shared clonotypes. Rarefaction of sorted-subset datasets indicated incomplete sequencing despite the large sequencing depth. Pairwise subsampling indicated that sequencing depth was expected to affect the degree of clonotype sharing among donors.

CD8 naive samples were CD45RO-negative cells positively selected for CCR7, giving a CD45RA+CCR7+ population that excluded TemRA cells. The donors were healthy, HIV-negative adults who had no recently reported acute infections or vaccinations. Every donor was a Caucasian adult residing in Nashville, Tennessee, USA. Blood was collected by leukapheresis, and PBMCs were isolated by Ficoll-Histopaque density gradient centrifugation and then cryopreserved in liquid nitrogen vapor phase. Analytical flow cytometry was used to check the purity and quantity of every magnetically sorted T cell population. From each sorted fraction, genomic DNA was isolated and quantified by UV absorbance on a Nanodrop 2000c. This clone occurred once. What this receptor recognizes is not known. No much larger clonotype is one base removed from it; base qualities were not supplied. Using the deep immunoSEQ assay, TCR CDR3 regions were amplified from genomic DNA by multiplex PCR. For each cell subset, the extracted genomic DNA was distributed evenly across all wells of several immunoSEQ 96-well plates, and each plate served as one replicate. For sorted subsets, roughly 200 ng of genomic DNA, equivalent to tens of thousands of T cell genomes, went into each replicate PCR. The purified libraries were quantified using a Qubit 3.0 fluorometer, sized with a Bioanalyzer 2100, and then quantified again using the KAPA Library Quantification kit. Every immunoSEQ 96-well plate was sequenced on a dedicated single-read 150-cycle Illumina NextSeq 550 flow cell. In the paper's pipeline: Because the immunoSEQ output held only junctional sequences and lacked quality scores, the filtering could not match the filtering applied to full-length reads. Sequences were annotated with PyIR, a Python wrapper for IgBLAST v1.9, using IMGT germline references to assign V/J genes and CDR3. Reads with weak V/J assignments (E-value above 1e-6), missing CDR3, stop codons, out-of-frame junctions, or ambiguous translated residues were removed. V3J clonotypes were defined as sequences sharing an identical inferred V gene, J gene, and CDR3 amino acid sequence. Percentage overlap between repertoires was calculated by dividing the number of shared unique clonotypes by the size of the smaller repertoire. Richness of each repertoire was evaluated using RTK rarefaction, the Chao1 estimator, and Recon v2.1 estimates of unobserved clonotypes. Generation probabilities were computed with OLGA for all TCRbeta clonotypes obtained by the gDNA method from several donors. What TCRdb holds here is the immuneACCESS table cut down to in-frame rearrangements. Part of the clones is not present; checked against another copy, under half of the missing clones reflect an unresolved V gene, and the others are unexplained. The V and J calls and clone size were taken over from that table, and D and trimming were inferred from the DNA. This sample lists about 2.1 million clones; just under 95% were detected once. The ten largest clonotypes hold about 1.7% of the sample.

Its CDR3 holds 17 amino acids, cysteine through phenylalanine. Just the 51-base CDR3 DNA is kept, in frame starting at base 1. Trimming leaves V shorter by 2 bases and J shorter by 3 bases, with the junction holding 8 bases beyond the gene matches. CDR1 and CDR2 are drawn from the germline V gene: KGHSH, LQKENI. Recombination linked TRBV18 to TRBJ2-2, and TRBD2 matches 8 of the central bases. The sequenced material came from naive CD8+ T cells from PBMCs. The cell subset or site label of this sample denotes: CD45RA+CCR7+. The source is a man aged 18 to 29 in good health. Some clones in this sample may be carry-over from other donors' samples. The bases read TGTGCCAGCTCACCATATTGGGCTAGCGGGTACACCGGGGAGCTGTTTTTT. Its translation reads: CASSPYWASGYTGELFF. With the portions outside the CDR3 filled from the reference TRBV18 and TRBJ2-2 genes, the complete variable region becomes NAGVMQNPRHLVRRRGQEARLRCSPMKGHSHVYWYRQLPEEGLKFMVYLQKENIIDESGMPKERFSAEFPKEGPSILRIQQVVRGDSAAYFCASSPYWASGYTGELFFGEGSRLTVL.